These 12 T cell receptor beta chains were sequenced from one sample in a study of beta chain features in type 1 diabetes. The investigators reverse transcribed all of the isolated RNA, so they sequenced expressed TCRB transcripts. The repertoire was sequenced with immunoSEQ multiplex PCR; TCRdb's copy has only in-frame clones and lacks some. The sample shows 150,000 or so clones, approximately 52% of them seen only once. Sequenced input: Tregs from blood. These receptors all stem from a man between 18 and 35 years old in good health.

Here the CDR3 reads CAIPATSGNTDTQYF. CDR3 DNA: TGTGCCATCCCAGCGACTAGCGGGAACACAGATACGCAGTATTTT. The chain uses TRBV28 and TRBJ2-3, with TRBD2 identical over 11 bases. Germline CDR1 MDHEN, CDR2 SYDVKM. The V gene end was trimmed by 10 bases and the J gene end by 2 bases; junction bases not matched to a gene: 8. CDR3 length: 15 residues.

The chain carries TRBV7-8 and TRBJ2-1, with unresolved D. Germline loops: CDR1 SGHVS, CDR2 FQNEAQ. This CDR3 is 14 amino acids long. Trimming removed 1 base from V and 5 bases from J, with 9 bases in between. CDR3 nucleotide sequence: TGTGCCAGCAGCTTAGAACTTACTGACAATGAGCAGTTCTTC. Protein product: CASSLELTDNEQFF.

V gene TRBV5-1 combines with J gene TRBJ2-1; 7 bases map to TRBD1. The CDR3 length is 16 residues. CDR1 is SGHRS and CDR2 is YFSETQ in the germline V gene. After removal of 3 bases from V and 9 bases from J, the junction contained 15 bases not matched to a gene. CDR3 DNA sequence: TGCGCCAGCAGCTCATTGACAGGGCTGGTTGGCGGTGAGCAGTTCTTC. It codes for CASSSLTGLVGGEQFF.

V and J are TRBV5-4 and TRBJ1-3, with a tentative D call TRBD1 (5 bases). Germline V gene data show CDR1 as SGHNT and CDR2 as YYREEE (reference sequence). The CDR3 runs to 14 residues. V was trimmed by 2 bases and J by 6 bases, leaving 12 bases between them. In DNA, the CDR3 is TGTGCCAGCAGCTTAGGTTCGACAGCAAACACCATATATTTT. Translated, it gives CASSLGSTANTIYF.

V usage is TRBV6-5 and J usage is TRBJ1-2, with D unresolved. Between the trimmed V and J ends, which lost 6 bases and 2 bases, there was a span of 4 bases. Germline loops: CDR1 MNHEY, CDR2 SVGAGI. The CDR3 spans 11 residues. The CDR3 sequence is CASRRNYGYTF. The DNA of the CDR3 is TGTGCCAGCAGGCGGAACTATGGCTACACCTTC.

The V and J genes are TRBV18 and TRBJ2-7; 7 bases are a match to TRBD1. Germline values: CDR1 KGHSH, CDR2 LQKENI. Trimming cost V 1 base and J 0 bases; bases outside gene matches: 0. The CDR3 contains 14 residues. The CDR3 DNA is TGTGCCAGCTCACCACGGGACAGCTCCTACGAGCAGTACTTC. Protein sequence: CASSPRDSSYEQYF.

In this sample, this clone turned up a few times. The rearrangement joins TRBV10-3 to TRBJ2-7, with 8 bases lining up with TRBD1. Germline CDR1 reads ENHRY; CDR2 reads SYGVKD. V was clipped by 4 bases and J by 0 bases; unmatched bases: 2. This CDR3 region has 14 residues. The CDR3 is CAISGTGISYEQYF. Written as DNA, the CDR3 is TGTGCCATCAGTGGGACAGGGATCTCCTACGAGCAGTACTTC.

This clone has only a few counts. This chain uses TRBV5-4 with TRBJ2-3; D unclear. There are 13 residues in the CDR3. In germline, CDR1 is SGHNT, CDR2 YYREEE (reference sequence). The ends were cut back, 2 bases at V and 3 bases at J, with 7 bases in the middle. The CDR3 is CASSLPSTDTQYF. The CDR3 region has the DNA TGTGCCAGCAGCTTACCTAGTACAGATACGCAGTATTTT.

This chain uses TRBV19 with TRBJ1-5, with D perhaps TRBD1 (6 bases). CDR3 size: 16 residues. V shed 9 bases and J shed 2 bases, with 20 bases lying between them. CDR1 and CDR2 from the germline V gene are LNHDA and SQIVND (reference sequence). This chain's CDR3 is CASSYPRGVGNQPQHF. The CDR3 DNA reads TGTGCCAGCTCTTACCCCAGGGGAGTGGGCAATCAGCCCCAGCATTTT. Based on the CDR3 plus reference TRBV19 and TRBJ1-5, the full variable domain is DGGITQSPKYLFRKEGQNVTLSCEQNLNHDAMYWYRQDPGQGLRLIYYSQIVNDFQKGDIAEGYSVSREKKESFPLTVTSAQKNPTAFYLCASSYPRGVGNQPQHFGDGTRLSIL.

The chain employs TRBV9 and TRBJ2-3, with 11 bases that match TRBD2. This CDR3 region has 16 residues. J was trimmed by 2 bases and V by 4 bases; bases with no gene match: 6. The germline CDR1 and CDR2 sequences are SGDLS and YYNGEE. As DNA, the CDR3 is TGTGCCAGCAGCTTTAGCGGGGGGGCGTCCACAGATACGCAGTATTTT. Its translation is CASSFSGGASTDTQYF. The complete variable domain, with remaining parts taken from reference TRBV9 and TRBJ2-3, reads DSGVTQTPKHLITATGQRVTLRCSPRSGDLSVYWYQQSLDQGLQFLIQYYNGEERAKGNILERFSAQQFPDLHSELNLSSLELGDSALYFCASSFSGGASTDTQYFGPGTRLTVL.

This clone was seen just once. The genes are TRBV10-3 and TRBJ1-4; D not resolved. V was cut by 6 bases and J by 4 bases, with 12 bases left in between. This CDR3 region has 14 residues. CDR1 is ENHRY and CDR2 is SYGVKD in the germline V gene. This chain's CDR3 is CAIRPGSDNEKLFF. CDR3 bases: TGTGCCATCAGGCCCGGTTCCGATAATGAAAAACTGTTTTTT.

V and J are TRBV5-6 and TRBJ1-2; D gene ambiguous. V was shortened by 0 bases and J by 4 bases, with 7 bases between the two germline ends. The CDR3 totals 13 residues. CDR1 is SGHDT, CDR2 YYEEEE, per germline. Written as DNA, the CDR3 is TGTGCCAGCAGCTTGGTGCCAGTCTATGGCTACACCTTC. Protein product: CASSLVPVYGYTF.